This TCR beta chain was captured by sequencing in a study of blood T cells in healthy people across ages. Across the whole study: Per two T cells, template switching captured roughly one barcoded beta molecule. Regarding the study as a whole: A roughly linear fall in TCR beta diversity per million T cells was seen with increasing age. TCR beta diversity was tightly associated with the proportion of naive T cells.

A J-beta primer mix and a sample-barcoded 5' primer were used in a second PCR of roughly 6 to 11 cycles. TCRdb reprocessed the 5' RACE reads with MiXCR, giving one entry per CDR3 protein. The sample has about 1.5 million distinct CDR3 sequences; 40% to 45% are singletons. The CDR3 covers 14 residues. Germline CDR1 and CDR2: SQVTM and ANQGSEA. V was pared by 8 bases and J by 8 bases, with 22 bases between. For this clonotype: Antigen unknown.

Each sample yielded at least 6 million isolated PBMCs. What was sequenced was blood. The chain has TRBV29-1 and TRBJ2-1, with D unresolved. The receptor comes from a woman under 30 in good health. CDR3: CSTTDLGSLDEQFF. CDR3 sequence (DNA): TGCAGCACAACAGACCTGGGGTCTTTGGATGAGCAGTTCTTC.